Detailed here is one T cell receptor beta chain. As yet, its antigen is unknown. Germline loops: CDR1 DFQATT, CDR2 SNEGSKA (reference sequence). Trimming took 3 bases from V and 7 from J, leaving 7 bases between them. This CDR3 is built from 10 residues. CD45RO+ cells joined CCR7-negative CD45RA+ TemRA cells to form CD8 memory. These data originate in a study of shared clonotypes between healthy human individuals. Study findings and constraints: Against clonotypes common to all four donors, non-shared ones had lower generation probabilities. For naive CD4 cells, approximately 5% of clonotypes were shared across a few donors.

Original methodology: Filtering was not the same, since immunoSEQ gave junction-only sequences without quality scores. This table comes from immunoSEQ multiplex PCR, and its TCRdb copy is limited to in-frame clones, with some not included. Clone size and V and J calls were adopted from that table, with D and trimming inferred from the DNA. The sample shows around 100,000 clones, about 70% of them seen only once. The specimen sequenced was memory CD8+ T cells sorted from blood. Subset of the sample: CD45RO+ cells pooled with CCR7-negative TemRA cells. The V gene is TRBV20-1, the J gene TRBJ2-7; the D is unclear. The TCR was taken from a young woman in good health. Here the CDR3 DNA reads TGCAGTGCTAGTTTAGAGGAGCAGTACTTC. As protein: CSASLEEQYF.